This T cell receptor beta chain was captured by sequencing in a study of memory CD4+ T cells and cytomegalovirus serostatus. Background on the study: Of the healthy Belgian adults, 9 or 10 were CMV seropositive and 24 seronegative. General study findings and limits: Of under 200 reported CMV TCRbeta sequences, 65 to 85 were found in memory CD4+ repertoires. Repertoires predicted CMV serostatus with median bootstrapped AUC of roughly 0.96.

V lost 5 bases, J lost 5 bases, and 19 bases lay in between. The CDR3 has 15 amino acids. Germline CDR1 is SGHVS and CDR2 is FNYEAQ. A word on this clone: Its cognate antigen is unknown.

Generated by immunoSEQ multiplex PCR, the TCRdb table keeps only in-frame clones and is missing some. The sample holds under 75,000 clones, about 78% seen once. The sort gate was single viable CD3+CD4+CD8-CD45RO+ cells for memory CD4+ T cells. After thawing, CD4+ T cells were positively selected. This sequence originates from an adult in good health and CMV-seronegative. Some clones in this sample may be carry-over from other donors' samples. The sequencing sample was made of memory CD4+ T cells from blood. The gene calls are TRBV7-6 and TRBJ2-7; D is possibly TRBD2 (5 bases). DNA for the CDR3: TGTGCCAGCAGCGAAATGAGCGGTCCTCACCACGAGCAGTACTTC. This sequence encodes CASSEMSGPHHEQYF.